A single sample gave rise to the 10 T cell receptor beta chains below, sequenced in a study of sequential checkpoint blockade in melanoma. Indicated treatment: randomized to nivolumab then ipilimumab (arm A) or the reverse (arm B). TCRdb's table, derived via immunoSEQ multiplex PCR, lists solely in-frame clones and lacks some. This sample has 10,000 or so clones, with around 73% found just once. The sequencing used CD8+ T cells sorted from blood (inferred from file names), collected from a patient given nivolumab and ipilimumab in sequence. These receptors all come from a human donor with melanoma.

The J gene is TRBJ2-4, the V gene TRBV4-1, with 9 bases fitting TRBD1. The germline V gene encodes CDR1 MGHRA and CDR2 YSYEKL. The CDR3 contains 17 residues. V gave up 4 bases and J gave up 6 bases; unmatched junction bases: 13. The CDR3 loop reads CASSPLPPPGQGNIQYF. The CDR3 DNA sequence: TGCGCCAGCAGCCCTTTGCCTCCCCCGGGACAGGGAAACATTCAGTACTTC.

This clone was seen once. This chain uses TRBV19 with TRBJ1-1; 9 bases agree with TRBD1. Looked up from germline, CDR1 is LNHDA and CDR2 is SQIVND (reference sequence). The CDR3 spans 19 residues. The J segment lost 1 base and the V segment lost 1 base, leaving 13 bases of the junction unmatched. The CDR3 sequence is CASSIVGWVDRGENTEAFF. CDR3 DNA: TGTGCCAGTAGTATAGTGGGGTGGGTGGACAGGGGAGAGAACACTGAAGCTTTCTTT.

A single count supports this clone. This chain links TRBV27 with TRBJ1-4; D remains unclear. The CDR3 covers 13 residues. V dropped 4 bases and J dropped 1 base, with 4 bases sitting between them. Germline CDR1 reads MNHEY; CDR2 reads SMNVEV (reference sequence). The CDR3 DNA reads as TGTGCCAGCAGTTACGGAACTAATGAAAAACTGTTTTTT. The encoded protein is CASSYGTNEKLFF.

This sequence joins TRBV4-1 and TRBJ2-7; D possibly corresponds to TRBD2 (6 bases). The CDR3 runs 15 residues. Germline V lookup: CDR1 MGHRA, CDR2 YSYEKL. V was shortened by 1 base and J by 4 bases, with 14 bases between the two germline ends. The CDR3 bases are TGCGCCAGCAGCCAAGGATCTAGCGCCGGGTACGAGCAGTACGTC. This sequence encodes CASSQGSSAGYEQYV.

Only a few counts were recorded for this clone. This chain joins TRBV19 and TRBJ2-7; 8 bases are a match to TRBD1. The V segment lost 7 bases and the J segment 4 bases; nucleotides outside the gene matches: 6. Germline CDR1 reads LNHDA; CDR2 reads SQIVND (reference sequence). The CDR3 has 13 amino acids. The CDR3 coding sequence is TGTGCCAGTACGGCAGGGGGCAAATACGAGCAGTACTTC. Amino acid sequence: CASTAGGKYEQYF.

This sequence joins TRBV27 and TRBJ1-4, with unresolved D. Trimming shortened V by 2 bases and J by 4 bases, and 23 bases separated the two germline ends. Germline V gene lookup returns CDR1 MNHEY and CDR2 SMNVEV (reference sequence). This CDR3 is built from 19 residues. The CDR3 bases are TGTGCCAGCAGTTTACGGCTCGTGGCAGACCGACTGTTTAATGAAAAACTGTTTTTT. Encoded protein: CASSLRLVADRLFNEKLFF.

This clone has only one observation. The CDR3, as DNA: TGTGCCACCAGCAGAGAGAGCCCAGGGACTCGGGCTTTCTTT. Protein sequence: CATSRESPGTRAFF. The chain is built from TRBV15 and TRBJ1-1; possibly TRBD1 for D (5 bases). V gave up 0 bases and J gave up 11 bases, with 16 bases separating them. Germline CDR1 is LNHNV and CDR2 is YYDKDF (reference sequence). The CDR3 covers 14 residues.

The chain has TRBV7-9 and TRBJ2-7; 15 bases map to TRBD2. This CDR3 is built from 18 residues. With 1 base clipped from V and 6 bases from J, the junction kept 10 bases outside the gene matches. Germline lookup yields CDR1 SEHNR and CDR2 FQNEAQ (reference sequence). The CDR3 region is CASSLGGTSGRSVGEQYV. CDR3 nucleotides: TGTGCCAGCAGCTTAGGCGGGACTAGCGGGAGGTCTGTAGGCGAGCAGTACGTC.

The J gene is TRBJ2-1, the V gene TRBV10-3; 7 bases fit TRBD2. In germline, CDR1 is ENHRY, CDR2 SYGVKD. There are 16 residues in the CDR3. V lost 10 bases to trimming and J lost 0 bases; unmatched junction nucleotides: 12. The DNA for the CDR3 is TGTGCCACCAGCGAAGACGGCGGGAGCTCCTACAATGAGCAGTTCTTC. It specifies CATSEDGGSSYNEQFF.

The chain links TRBV5-1 to TRBJ2-1, with 9 bases lining up with TRBD2. With V trimmed by 7 bases and J by 4 bases, 6 bases remained unmatched. There are 14 residues in the CDR3. The germline gives CDR1 SGHRS, CDR2 YFSETQ. The CDR3: CASGTAGGYNEQFF. Written as DNA, the CDR3 is TGCGCCAGCGGAACTGCGGGAGGGTACAATGAGCAGTTCTTC. Full variable domain (remainder filled in from reference TRBV5-1 and TRBJ2-1): KAGVTQTPRYLIKTRGQQVTLSCSPISGHRSVSWYQQTPGQGLQFLFEYFSETQRNKGNFPGRFSGRQFSNSRSEMNVSTLELGDSALYLCASGTAGGYNEQFFGPGTRLTVL.